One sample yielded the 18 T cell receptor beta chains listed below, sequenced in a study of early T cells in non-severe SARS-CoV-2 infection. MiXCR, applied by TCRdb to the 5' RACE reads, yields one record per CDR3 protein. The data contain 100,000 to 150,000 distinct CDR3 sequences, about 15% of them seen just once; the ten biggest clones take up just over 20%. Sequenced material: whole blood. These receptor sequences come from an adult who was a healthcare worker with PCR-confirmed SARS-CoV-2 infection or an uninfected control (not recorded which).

CDR3 sequence reads: CASRAGDGELFF. The CDR3 DNA follows: TGTGCCAGCAGGGCCGGGGACGGGGAGCTGTTTTTT. The chain carries TRBV7-3 and TRBJ2-2, with a possible D match to TRBD2 (5 bases). The CDR3 has 12 residues. Germline V gene sequence: CDR1 SGHTA, CDR2 FQGTGA. V was trimmed by 6 bases and J by 7 bases, leaving 9 bases between them.

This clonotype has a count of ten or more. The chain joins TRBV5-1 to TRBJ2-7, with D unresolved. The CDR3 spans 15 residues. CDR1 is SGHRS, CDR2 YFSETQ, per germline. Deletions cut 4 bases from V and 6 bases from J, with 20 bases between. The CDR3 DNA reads TGCGCCAGCAGCCCAGGCCTATCCGAAAGGCTCGAGCAGTACTTC. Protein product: CASSPGLSERLEQYF.

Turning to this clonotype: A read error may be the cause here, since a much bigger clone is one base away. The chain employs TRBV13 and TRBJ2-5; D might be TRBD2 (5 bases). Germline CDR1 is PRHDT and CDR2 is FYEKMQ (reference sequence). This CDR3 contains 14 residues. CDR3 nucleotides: TGTGTCAGCTCCTCAAGGACTCTACAAGAGACCCAGTACTTC. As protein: CVSSSRTLQETQYF.

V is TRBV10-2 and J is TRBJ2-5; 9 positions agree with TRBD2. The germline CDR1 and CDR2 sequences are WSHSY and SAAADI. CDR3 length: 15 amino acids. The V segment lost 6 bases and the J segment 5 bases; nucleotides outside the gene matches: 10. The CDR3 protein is CASRASGAGGETQYF. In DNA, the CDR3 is TGCGCCAGCAGGGCTAGCGGGGCCGGAGGCGAGACCCAGTACTTC.

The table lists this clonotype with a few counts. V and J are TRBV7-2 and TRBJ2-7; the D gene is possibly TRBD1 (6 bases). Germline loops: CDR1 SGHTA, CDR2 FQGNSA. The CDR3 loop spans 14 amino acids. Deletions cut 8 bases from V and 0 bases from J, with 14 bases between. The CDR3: CASVGQGASYEQYF. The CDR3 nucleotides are TGTGCCAGCGTGGGACAAGGGGCCTCCTACGAGCAGTACTTC.

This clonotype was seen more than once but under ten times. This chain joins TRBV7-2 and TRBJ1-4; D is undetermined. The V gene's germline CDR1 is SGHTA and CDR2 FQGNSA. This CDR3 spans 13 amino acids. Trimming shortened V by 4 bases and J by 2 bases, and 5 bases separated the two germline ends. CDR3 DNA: TGTGCCAGCAGCTCCACGACTAATGAAAAACTGTTTTTT. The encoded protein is CASSSTTNEKLFF.

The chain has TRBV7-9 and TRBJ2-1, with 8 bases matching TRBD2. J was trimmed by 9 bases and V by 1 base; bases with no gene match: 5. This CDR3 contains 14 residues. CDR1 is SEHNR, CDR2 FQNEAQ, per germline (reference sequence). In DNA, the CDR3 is TGTGCCAGCAGCTTAGGCGGGGGGAGTGTTGAGCAGTTCTTC. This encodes CASSLGGGSVEQFF.

CDR3 DNA: TGTGCCAGCAGCCCCAGGTCTCCGGGGGGCAACACCGGGGAGCTGTTTTTT. Translating gives CASSPRSPGGNTGELFF. The rearrangement links TRBV5-5 to TRBJ2-2; perhaps TRBD2 as D (7 bases). Germline CDR1 is SGHKS and CDR2 is YYEKEE (reference sequence). The V and J ends lost 4 bases and 2 bases respectively, with 18 bases between them. The CDR3 extends over 17 amino acids.

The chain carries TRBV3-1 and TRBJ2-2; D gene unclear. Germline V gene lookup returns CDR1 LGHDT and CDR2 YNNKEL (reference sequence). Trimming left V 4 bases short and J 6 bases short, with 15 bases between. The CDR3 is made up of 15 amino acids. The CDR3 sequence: CASSLTGRPPGELFF. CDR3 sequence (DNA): TGTGCCAGCAGCCTGACCGGAAGACCACCCGGGGAGCTGTTTTTT.

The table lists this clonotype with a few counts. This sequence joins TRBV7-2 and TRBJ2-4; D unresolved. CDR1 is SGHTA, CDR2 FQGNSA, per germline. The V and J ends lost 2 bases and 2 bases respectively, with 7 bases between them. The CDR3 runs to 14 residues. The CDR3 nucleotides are TGTGCCAGCAGCTTATCAGGCCCCAAAAACATTCAGTACTTC. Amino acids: CASSLSGPKNIQYF.

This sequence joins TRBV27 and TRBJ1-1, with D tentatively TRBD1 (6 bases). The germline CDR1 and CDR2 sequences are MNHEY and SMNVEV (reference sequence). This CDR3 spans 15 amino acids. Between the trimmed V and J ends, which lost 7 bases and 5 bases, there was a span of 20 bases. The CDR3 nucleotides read TGTGCCAGCACTCCGAGGGGGGAGTTCAGTACTGAAGCTTTCTTT. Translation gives CASTPRGEFSTEAFF.

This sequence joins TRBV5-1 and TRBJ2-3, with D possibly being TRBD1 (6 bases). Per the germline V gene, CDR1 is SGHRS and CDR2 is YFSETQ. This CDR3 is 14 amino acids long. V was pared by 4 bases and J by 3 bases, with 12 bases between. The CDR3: CASSPDSGTDTQYF. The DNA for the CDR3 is TGCGCCAGCAGCCCGGACAGCGGTACAGATACGCAGTATTTT.

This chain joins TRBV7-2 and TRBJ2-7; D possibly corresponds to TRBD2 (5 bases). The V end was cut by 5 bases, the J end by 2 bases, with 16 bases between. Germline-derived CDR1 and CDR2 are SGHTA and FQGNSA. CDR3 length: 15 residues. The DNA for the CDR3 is TGTGCCAGCAGCCCCCCGAGGAGGCTAACCTACGAGCAGTACTTC. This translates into CASSPPRRLTYEQYF.

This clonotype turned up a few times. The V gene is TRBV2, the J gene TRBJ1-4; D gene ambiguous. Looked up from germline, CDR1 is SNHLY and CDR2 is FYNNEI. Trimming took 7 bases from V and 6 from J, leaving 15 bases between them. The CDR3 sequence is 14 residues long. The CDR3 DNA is TGTGCCAGCATGTATGGTCGGCTTGATGAAAAACTGTTTTTT. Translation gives CASMYGRLDEKLFF.

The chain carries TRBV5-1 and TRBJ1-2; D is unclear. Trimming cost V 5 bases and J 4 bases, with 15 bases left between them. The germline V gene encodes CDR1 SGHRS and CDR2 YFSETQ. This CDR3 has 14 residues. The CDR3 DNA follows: TGCGCCAGCAGTCTGGCTGGAGGTGGCTATGGCTACACCTTC. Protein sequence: CASSLAGGGYGYTF. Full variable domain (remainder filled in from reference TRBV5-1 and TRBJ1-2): KAGVTQTPRYLIKTRGQQVTLSCSPISGHRSVSWYQQTPGQGLQFLFEYFSETQRNKGNFPGRFSGRQFSNSRSEMNVSTLELGDSALYLCASSLAGGGYGYTFGSGTRLTVV.

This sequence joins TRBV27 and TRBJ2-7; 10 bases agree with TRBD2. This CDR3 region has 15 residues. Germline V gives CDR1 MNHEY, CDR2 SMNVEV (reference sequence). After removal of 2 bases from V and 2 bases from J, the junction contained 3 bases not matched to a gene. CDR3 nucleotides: TGTGCCAGCAGTTTAGAAGCGGGGGGGCCCTACGAGCAGTACTTC. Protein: CASSLEAGGPYEQYF.

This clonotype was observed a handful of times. In DNA form, the CDR3 reads TGTGCCTGGAGTTTCCCCGCCGAGAAGTATTTT. Protein: CAWSFPAEKYF. The chain recombines TRBV30 with TRBJ2-3; D unresolved. V gave up 2 bases and J gave up 13 bases, with 13 bases separating them. There are 11 residues in the CDR3. The germline V gene encodes CDR1 GTSNPN and CDR2 SVGIG (reference sequence).

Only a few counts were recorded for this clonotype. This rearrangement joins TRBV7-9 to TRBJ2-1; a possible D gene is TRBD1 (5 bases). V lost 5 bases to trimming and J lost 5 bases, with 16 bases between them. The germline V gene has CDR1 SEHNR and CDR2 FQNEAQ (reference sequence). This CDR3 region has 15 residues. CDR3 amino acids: CASSLDRFLNNEQFF. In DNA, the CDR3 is TGTGCCAGCAGCCTTGACAGATTCCTCAACAATGAGCAGTTCTTC.